This T cell receptor (beta chain) originates from a study of early stage breast cancer tumors (dated by TCRdb to about 2017). Broadly, across the study: Of the approximately 15 invasive breast tumors, approximately 11 were found to be estrogen receptor-positive, progesterone receptor-positive and HER2-negative. A read coverage of roughly 10-fold per sample was achieved on average. Across all samples, 2,700,000 or so templates representing roughly 1 million unique clonotypes were detected. Of the roughly twelve ER+/PR+/HER2- tumors, eight were classified as invasive ductal carcinomas and four as invasive lobular carcinomas. Results and caveats for the whole study, not just this receptor: Repertoires from blood resembled normal breast more closely than tumor, and using blood as a reference for each tissue separated tumor from normal in 14 of 16 patients. Enriched TCRB sequences shared across patients were found to be mostly commonly generated sequences that were unlikely to play an important role in the tumor microenvironment. Sequencing bulk genomic DNA from unsorted cells could not capture chain pairing or functional markers like CD4, CD8 and FOXP3. Compared with adjacent normal breast tissue, tumors had about 2.6-fold higher T cell density and higher clonality. Analysis by tumor subtype was prevented by the small cohort size.

From a lookup of the germline V gene, CDR1 and CDR2 are LGHNA and YNFKEQ. Taken from cysteine to phenylalanine, the CDR3 has 16 residues. The entry retains the CDR3 DNA only, 48 bases that are in frame from base 1. At the junction V is shortened by 1 base and J by 4 bases; bases outside the gene matches: 8. Every sample was amplified as two independent genomic DNA replicates, using about 0.46 ug for blood and roughly 1.6 ug for tumor or normal breast. TCRB sequencing of genomic DNA was carried out with the ImmunoSeq Intro kit according to the manufacturer's instructions. Multiplex PCR was run for roughly 30 cycles using proprietary primers and spike-in control sequences for absolute quantification. Single-end 150-bp reads were used to sequence an 87-bp fragment spanning the CDR3 plus the flanking V and J genes. Each lane of an Illumina MiSeq running version 3.0 chemistry carried seven multiplexed samples, with two replicates apiece. On the study's bioinformatics: Raw data were processed with the vendor's proprietary pipeline, and both replicates were merged into a single result per sample. Clonotypes were defined as productive rearrangements sharing the V-gene family, CDR3 amino acid sequence and J-gene segment. Clonality was calculated as 1 minus the normalized Shannon entropy (Pielou evenness) of TCRB abundances. T cell density was estimated by dividing total templates by the number of input cells inferred from the DNA input amount. Recon, run with its default parameters, was used to estimate overall repertoire diversity and clonality. Clonotypes with over 0.1% abundance in tumor and at least 32-fold higher abundance in tumor than in normal breast were defined as tumor-enriched. TCRdb provides this immuneACCESS table in a form limited to in-frame rearrangements. Some clones are lacking; in checked studies, under half of them reflect an unresolved V gene, and why the rest are absent is not known. That table gives V, J and clone size, and the DNA gave D and trimming. The sample has some 11,000 clones on record, 55% to 75% of them singletons. Of the sample, roughly 21% is held by the ten largest clones.

About 17-50 mg of tumor tissue was diced, and more than 3 ug of DNA was typically obtained. The study profiled bulk TCR beta-chain repertoires in matched peripheral blood, tumor and adjacent normal breast tissue taken from approximately 15 patients with early-stage breast cancer. Once resection was done, tumor tissue identified by eye was cut out and put into prechilled RNAlater. Using a TissueLyser II, about 18-50 mg of tumor tissue was diced and homogenized in RLTplus buffer with beta-mercaptoethanol and antifoaming agent. The Qiagen AllPrep DNA/RNA Mini kit was used to extract genomic DNA. Details on this clone: There is no known antigen for this receptor. The record has no base qualities; no much larger clone is one base away.

Recombination joined TRBV4-2 with TRBJ2-7; TRBD2 agrees with 9 junctional bases. Material for sequencing was breast tumor tissue. This sequence was found in a person aged 35 to 50 with breast cancer. The nucleotide sequence is given as TGTGCCAGCAGCCAAGGGGCGGGGCGGGAGGGTTACGAGCAGTACTTC. This yields the protein CASSQGAGREGYEQYF.